The 17 T cell receptor beta chains below come from one sample, sequenced in a study of radiotherapy plus CTLA-4 blockade in lung cancer. Assay used: immunoSEQ multiplex PCR; TCRdb lists only in-frame clones, some missing. In the table there are about 36,000 clones, 75% to 90% of which are singletons. The input for sequencing was peripheral blood, taken from a patient treated with radiotherapy plus ipilimumab. These receptor sequences come from a human donor with non-small cell lung cancer who had stable disease on radiotherapy plus ipilimumab.

This clone was recorded a few times. This rearrangement joins TRBV5-1 to TRBJ2-1; D is unclear. The CDR3 has 14 amino acids. V was pared by 0 bases and J by 6 bases, with 10 bases between. Germline loops: CDR1 SGHRS, CDR2 YFSETQ. CDR3 sequence reads: CASSLGSQRNEQFF. The CDR3 region has the DNA TGCGCCAGCAGCTTGGGGAGTCAACGCAATGAGCAGTTCTTC.

The gene calls are TRBV28 and TRBJ1-5, with D tentatively TRBD1 (6 bases). This CDR3 is built from 15 residues. Trimming took off 6 bases at V and 1 base at J, with 13 bases between the two ends. Germline V lookup: CDR1 MDHEN, CDR2 SYDVKM. The CDR3 sequence: CASRPTGLSNQPQHF. The CDR3 DNA reads TGTGCCAGCAGGCCAACAGGGTTAAGCAATCAGCCCCAGCATTTT.

A word on this clone: This sequence may be a read error, since a much larger clone differs from it by one base. The chain is built from TRBV6-4 and TRBJ2-3; 10 bases map to TRBD2. Germline trimming cut 4 bases from V and 0 bases from J; bases unmatched to any gene: 1. The germline CDR1 and CDR2 sequences are MRHNA and SNTAGT. The CDR3 covers 15 residues. The CDR3 spells CASSATSGSTDTQYF. In nucleotides, the CDR3 is TGTGCCAGCAGTGCGACTAGCGGGAGCACAGATACGCAGTATTTT.

The chain carries TRBV7-3 and TRBJ2-3, with 9 bases lining up with TRBD2. The CDR3 spans 16 residues. CDR1 and CDR2 (germline): SGHTA, FQGTGA. V gave up 3 bases and J gave up 2 bases; unmatched junction bases: 6. DNA of the CDR3: TGTGCCAGCAGCTTTTCCTCGGGACTAGCCACAGATACGCAGTATTTT. It encodes CASSFSSGLATDTQYF.

The CDR3 reads CASSGGVASNTEAFF. The DNA for the CDR3 is TGTGCCAGCAGTGGCGGTGTGGCGTCAAACACTGAAGCTTTCTTT. The J gene is TRBJ1-1, the V gene TRBV6-5; D is undetermined. CDR1 is MNHEY and CDR2 is SVGAGI in the germline V gene. The CDR3 extends over 15 amino acids. V lost 5 bases to trimming and J lost 2 bases, with 15 bases between them.

This rearrangement joins TRBV11-2 to TRBJ1-2; the match to TRBD1 covers 7 bases. CDR3 length equals 14 residues. V lost 3 bases to trimming and J lost 4 bases; unmatched junction nucleotides: 5. Germline loops: CDR1 SGHAT, CDR2 FQNNGV. CDR3 amino acids: CASSLGQPSYGYTF. As DNA, the CDR3 is TGTGCCAGCAGCTTGGGACAGCCTTCCTATGGCTACACCTTC.

This chain uses TRBV19 with TRBJ1-4; 9 bases are shared with TRBD1. This CDR3 contains 13 residues. Germline V gene data show CDR1 as LNHDA and CDR2 as SQIVND (reference sequence). V lost 7 bases, J lost 5 bases, and 2 bases stayed unmatched. CDR3 amino acids: CASNDRGNEKLFF. In DNA, the CDR3 is TGTGCCAGTAATGACAGGGGGAATGAAAAACTGTTTTTT.

This clone was observed a handful of times. The chain combines TRBV4-2 with TRBJ2-1, with TRBD2 identical over 11 bases. Germline V gives CDR1 LGHNA, CDR2 YNFKEQ. The CDR3 contains 17 residues. Trimming removed 0 bases from V and 8 bases from J; junction bases left unmatched: 9. The CDR3 nucleotides are TGTGCCAGCAGCCAAGACGGATCTAGCGGGAGGATCGATGAGCAGTTCTTC. It encodes CASSQDGSSGRIDEQFF.

CDR3 residues: CASRGGVDYEQYF. CDR3 nucleotide sequence: TGTGCCAGCAGGGGCGGGGTGGACTACGAGCAGTACTTC. The genes are TRBV6-1 and TRBJ2-7; D might be TRBD2 (6 bases). This CDR3 has 13 residues. Trimming shortened V by 6 bases and J by 3 bases, and 12 bases separated the two germline ends. In germline, CDR1 is MNHNS, CDR2 SASEGT.

V is TRBV19 and J is TRBJ2-7, with TRBD1 as a possible D gene (6 bases). The CDR3 runs to 15 residues. Germline V gives CDR1 LNHDA, CDR2 SQIVND (reference sequence). The V end lost 1 base, the J end lost 10 bases, and 20 bases lay between the germline ends. CDR3 DNA: TGTGCCAGTAGTATAGTTCCGGCAGGGGATACGGATCAGTACTTC. It translates to CASSIVPAGDTDQYF.

The sample holds a few counts of this clone. The chain has TRBV28 and TRBJ1-1, with 9 nucleotides matching TRBD1. V was pared by 7 bases and J by 4 bases, with 13 bases of the junction left unmatched. The CDR3 is 16 residues long. The V gene's germline CDR1 is MDHEN and CDR2 SYDVKM. CDR3 sequence: CASTSPADRGGTEAFF. The CDR3 bases are TGTGCCAGCACCTCACCGGCGGACAGGGGAGGCACTGAAGCTTTCTTT.

The chain is built from TRBV7-6 and TRBJ2-1, with 11 bases lining up with TRBD2. Unmatched junction bases numbered 14, after V lost 0 bases and J lost 7 bases. This CDR3 has 19 amino acids. Germline-derived CDR1 and CDR2 are SGHVS and FNYEAQ. The CDR3 here is CASSLANPVAGGPPNEQFF. The CDR3, as DNA: TGTGCCAGCAGCTTAGCGAATCCGGTAGCGGGAGGGCCGCCGAATGAGCAGTTCTTC.

The chain carries TRBV4-3 and TRBJ2-1; 10 nucleotides line up with TRBD2. The trim removed 4 bases at V and 0 bases at J, leaving 6 bases unmatched. This CDR3 has 17 amino acids. The germline V gene has CDR1 LGHNA and CDR2 YSLEER. The CDR3, as DNA: TGCGCCAGCAGCCCCCGACTAGCGGGTAGCTCCTACAATGAGCAGTTCTTC. Translated, it gives CASSPRLAGSSYNEQFF.

CDR3 loop: CASSLRLAGVNEQYF. DNA of the CDR3: TGCGCCAGCAGCTTGAGGCTAGCGGGAGTGAACGAGCAGTACTTC. V is TRBV5-1 and J is TRBJ2-7; 10 positions agree with TRBD2. This CDR3 is built from 15 residues. The V gene end was trimmed by 1 base and the J gene end by 5 bases; junction bases not matched to a gene: 6. Germline CDR1 is SGHRS and CDR2 is YFSETQ. Using reference TRBV5-1 and TRBJ2-7 for the parts outside the CDR3, the full variable domain is KAGVTQTPRYLIKTRGQQVTLSCSPISGHRSVSWYQQTPGQGLQFLFEYFSETQRNKGNFPGRFSGRQFSNSRSEMNVSTLELGDSALYLCASSLRLAGVNEQYFGPGTRLTVT.

This sequence joins TRBV7-3 and TRBJ2-1; possibly TRBD2 for D (5 bases). The CDR3 loop spans 11 amino acids. Trimming shortened V by 5 bases and J by 14 bases, and 13 bases separated the two germline ends. From germline, CDR1 is SGHTA and CDR2 FQGTGA. CDR3 in DNA: TGTGCCAGCAGCCCCCTTGAGGGTGAGTTCTTC. This gives the protein CASSPLEGEFF.

The chain couples TRBV5-8 to TRBJ2-7; D possibly corresponds to TRBD2 (6 bases). V was shortened by 3 bases and J by 3 bases, with 16 bases between the two germline ends. CDR3 size: 15 residues. Germline CDR1 SGHTS, CDR2 YDEGEE. The CDR3 reads CASSWGGRGFYEQYF. In DNA, the CDR3 is TGTGCCAGCAGCTGGGGAGGCCGGGGCTTCTACGAGCAGTACTTC.

The V gene is TRBV5-1, the J gene TRBJ1-2; 9 positions agree with TRBD1. The CDR3 has 14 residues. The germline CDR1 and CDR2 sequences are SGHRS and YFSETQ. Trimming took 4 bases from V and 7 from J; bases not matched to a gene: 8. The CDR3 DNA follows: TGCGCCAGCAGCACGGTTACAGGGGGCGGTGGCTACACCTTC. Translated, it gives CASSTVTGGGGYTF.